Given below is one TCR beta chain in context. Its target is unknown. The data originate from a study of T cell responses to AZD1222 COVID-19 vaccine. The table came from immunoSEQ multiplex PCR; TCRdb's copy has only in-frame clones and leaves some out. The sample lists 200,000 to 250,000 clones, 94% occurring once. Study-wide findings and caveats: In a largely white British group with more females than males, clonal diversity was possibly underestimated. Baseline testing showed seropositivity in only six or seven AZD1222 recipients.

The source of this sequence is an adult who received the MenACWY meningococcal vaccine as a control. This sample comprised peripheral blood, obtained 28 days after the second dose of the MenACWY control vaccine.

The CDR3 nucleotides read TGTGCCAGCAGTTCAGGGTTCTACGAGCAGTACTTC. It codes for CASSSGFYEQYF. The V and J genes are TRBV6-5 and TRBJ2-7; tentative D call: TRBD1 (5 bases). The CDR3 is made up of 12 amino acids. The germline CDR1 and CDR2 sequences are MNHEY and SVGAGI. V was pared by 4 bases and J by 3 bases, with 7 bases between.